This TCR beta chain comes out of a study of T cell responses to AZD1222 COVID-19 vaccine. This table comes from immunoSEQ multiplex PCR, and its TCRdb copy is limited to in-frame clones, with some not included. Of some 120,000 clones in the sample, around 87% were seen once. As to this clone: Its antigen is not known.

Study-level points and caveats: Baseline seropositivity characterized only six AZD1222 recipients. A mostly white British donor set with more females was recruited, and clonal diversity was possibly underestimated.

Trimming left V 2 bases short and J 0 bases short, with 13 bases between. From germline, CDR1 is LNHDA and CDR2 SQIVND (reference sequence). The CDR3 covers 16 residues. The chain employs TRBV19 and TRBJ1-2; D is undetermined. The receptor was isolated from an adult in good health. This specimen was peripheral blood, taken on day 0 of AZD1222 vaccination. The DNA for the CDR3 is TGTGCCAGTAGTATAAGGAAGGGAGGCGCTAACTATGGCTACACCTTC. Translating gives CASSIRKGGANYGYTF.